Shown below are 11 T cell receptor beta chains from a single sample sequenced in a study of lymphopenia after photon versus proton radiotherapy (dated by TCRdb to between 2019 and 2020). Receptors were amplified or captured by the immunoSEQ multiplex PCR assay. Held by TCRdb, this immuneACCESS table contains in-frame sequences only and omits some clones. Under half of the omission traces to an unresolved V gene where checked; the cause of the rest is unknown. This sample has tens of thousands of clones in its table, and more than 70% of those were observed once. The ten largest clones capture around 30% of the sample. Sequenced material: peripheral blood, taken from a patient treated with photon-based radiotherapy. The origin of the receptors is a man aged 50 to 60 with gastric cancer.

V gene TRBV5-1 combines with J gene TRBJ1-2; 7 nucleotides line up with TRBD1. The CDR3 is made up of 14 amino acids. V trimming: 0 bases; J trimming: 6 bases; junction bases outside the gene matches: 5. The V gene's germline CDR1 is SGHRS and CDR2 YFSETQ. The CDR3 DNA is TGCGCCAGCAGCTTGGAACAGGGGTTGGATGGCTACACCTTC. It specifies CASSLEQGLDGYTF.

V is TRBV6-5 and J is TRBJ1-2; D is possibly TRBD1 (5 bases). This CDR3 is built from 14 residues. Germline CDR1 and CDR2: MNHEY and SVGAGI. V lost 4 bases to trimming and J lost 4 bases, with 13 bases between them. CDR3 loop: CASSFGGTGYGYTF. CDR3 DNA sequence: TGTGCCAGCAGTTTCGGGGGGACTGGCTATGGCTACACCTTC.

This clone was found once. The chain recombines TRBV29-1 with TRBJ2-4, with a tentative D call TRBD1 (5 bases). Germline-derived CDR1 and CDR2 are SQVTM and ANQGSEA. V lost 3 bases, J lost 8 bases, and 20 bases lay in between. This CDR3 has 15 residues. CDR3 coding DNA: TGCAGCGTTGATCGGTACGGGTCAGGGCGAGACATTCAGTACTTC. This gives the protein CSVDRYGSGRDIQYF.

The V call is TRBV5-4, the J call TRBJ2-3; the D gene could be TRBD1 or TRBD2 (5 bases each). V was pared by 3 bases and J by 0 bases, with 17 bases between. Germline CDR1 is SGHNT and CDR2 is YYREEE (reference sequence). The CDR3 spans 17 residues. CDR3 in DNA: TGTGCCAGCAGCTCCCAGGTCGGGGCAGATAGCACAGATACGCAGTATTTT. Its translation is CASSSQVGADSTDTQYF. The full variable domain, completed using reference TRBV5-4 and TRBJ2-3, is ETGVTQSPTHLIKTRGQQVTLRCSSQSGHNTVSWYQQALGQGPQFIFQYYREEENGRGNFPPRFSGLQFPNYSSELNVNALELDDSALYLCASSSQVGADSTDTQYFGPGTRLTVL.

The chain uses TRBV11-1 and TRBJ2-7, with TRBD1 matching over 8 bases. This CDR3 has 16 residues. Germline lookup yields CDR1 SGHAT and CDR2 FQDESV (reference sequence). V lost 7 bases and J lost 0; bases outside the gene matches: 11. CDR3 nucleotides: TGTGCCAGCACCCCTTCGACAGGGGCCCACTCCTACGAGCAGTACTTC. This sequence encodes CASTPSTGAHSYEQYF.

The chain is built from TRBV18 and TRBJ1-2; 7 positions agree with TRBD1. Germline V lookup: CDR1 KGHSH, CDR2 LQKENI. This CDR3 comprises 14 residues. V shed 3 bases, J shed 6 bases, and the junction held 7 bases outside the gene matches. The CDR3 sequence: CASSPDTGANGYTF. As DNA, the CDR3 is TGTGCCAGCTCACCTGATACAGGGGCAAATGGCTACACCTTC.

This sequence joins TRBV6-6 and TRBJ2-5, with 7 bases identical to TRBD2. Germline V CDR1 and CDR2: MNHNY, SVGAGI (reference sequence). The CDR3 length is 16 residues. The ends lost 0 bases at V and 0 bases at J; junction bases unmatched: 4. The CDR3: CASSYSAGENQETQYF. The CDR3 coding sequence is TGTGCCAGCAGTTACTCGGCGGGAGAGAACCAAGAGACCCAGTACTTC.

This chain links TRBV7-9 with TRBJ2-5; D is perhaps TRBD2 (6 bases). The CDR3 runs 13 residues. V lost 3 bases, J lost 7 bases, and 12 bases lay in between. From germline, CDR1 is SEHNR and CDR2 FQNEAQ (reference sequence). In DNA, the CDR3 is TGTGCCAGCAGCTTTCAGGACGGGGGGACCCAGTACTTC. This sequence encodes CASSFQDGGTQYF.

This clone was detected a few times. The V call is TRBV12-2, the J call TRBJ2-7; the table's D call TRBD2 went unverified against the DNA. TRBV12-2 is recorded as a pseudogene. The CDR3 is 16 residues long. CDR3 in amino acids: CASPLKAGGCIDEQYF. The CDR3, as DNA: TGTGCAAGCCCACTTAAAGCGGGAGGGTGTATCGACGAGCAGTACTTC.

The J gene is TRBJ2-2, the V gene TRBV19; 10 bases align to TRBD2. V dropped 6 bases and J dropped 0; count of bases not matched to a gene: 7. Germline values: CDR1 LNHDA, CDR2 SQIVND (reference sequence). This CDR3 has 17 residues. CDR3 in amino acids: CASSSPGLATNTGELFF. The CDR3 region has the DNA TGTGCCAGTAGCAGTCCGGGACTAGCGACGAACACCGGGGAGCTGTTTTTT.

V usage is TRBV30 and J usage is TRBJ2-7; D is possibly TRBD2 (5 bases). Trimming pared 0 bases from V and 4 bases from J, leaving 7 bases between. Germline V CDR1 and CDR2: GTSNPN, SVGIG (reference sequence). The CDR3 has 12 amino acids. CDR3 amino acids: CAWSVGGYEQYF. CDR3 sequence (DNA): TGTGCCTGGAGTGTAGGCGGGTACGAGCAGTACTTC.